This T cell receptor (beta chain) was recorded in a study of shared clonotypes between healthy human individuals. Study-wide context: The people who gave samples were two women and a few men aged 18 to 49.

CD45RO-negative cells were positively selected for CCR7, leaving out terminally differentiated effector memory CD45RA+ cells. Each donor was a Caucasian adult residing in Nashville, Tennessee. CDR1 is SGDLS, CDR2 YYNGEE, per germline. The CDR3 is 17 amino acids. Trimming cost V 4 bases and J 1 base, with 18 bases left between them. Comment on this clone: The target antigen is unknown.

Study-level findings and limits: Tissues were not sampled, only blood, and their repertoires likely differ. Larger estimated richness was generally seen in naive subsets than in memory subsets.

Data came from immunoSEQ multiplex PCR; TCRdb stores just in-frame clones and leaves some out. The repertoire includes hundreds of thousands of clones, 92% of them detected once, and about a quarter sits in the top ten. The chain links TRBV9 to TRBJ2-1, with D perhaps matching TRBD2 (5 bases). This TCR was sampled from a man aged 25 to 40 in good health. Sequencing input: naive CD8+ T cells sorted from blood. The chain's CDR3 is CASSPRGRFDSYNEQFF. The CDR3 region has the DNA TGTGCCAGCAGCCCCCGGGGAAGGTTTGATTCCTACAATGAGCAGTTCTTC.